This T cell receptor beta chain was recorded in a study of OX40 agonist ivuxolimab in advanced cancers. Concerning the study at large: Ivuxolimab was an agonistic, fully human IgG2 monoclonal antibody directed against OX40 (CD134), a costimulatory receptor. Patients were allowed to have had prior anti-PD-1, anti-PD-L1 or anti-CTLA-4 therapy, and around 40% of the dose-escalation patients had previously received checkpoint inhibitors. Three dose-escalation patients achieved partial responses, one with hepatocellular carcinoma and two with cutaneous melanoma. The purpose of peripheral TCRbeta sequencing was to test whether ivuxolimab changed TCR sequence diversity and led to clonal T-cell expansion. In the dose-escalation cohort, 70% to 90% of patients were male, and the mean age was 60 years with a range of roughly 20 to 80. The paper covers the monotherapy dose-escalation part of the phase I ivuxolimab trial, which included N of about 51 patients. Intravenous ivuxolimab was administered to patients every 2 weeks at six dose levels: 0.01, 0.1, 0.3, 1.5, 3 and 10 mg/kg. Among the approximately 50 dose-escalation patients, about 20 had hepatocellular carcinoma, 15 melanoma, 9 renal cell carcinoma and 9 head and neck cancer. General conclusions and limits of the study: Low levels of normalized T-cell clonal expansion were also seen in some patients who did not respond. The antigen specificity of the clonally expanded peripheral T cells was not determined. In the 0.1-3.0 mg/kg groups, partial responders had among the lowest normalized peripheral clonal expansion, particularly in CD8+ T cells. At doses from 0.1 to 3.0 mg/kg, clonal expansion was seen in both CD4+ and CD8+ blood T cells between baseline and week 6. After ivuxolimab, more expanded clones were found on average in CD8+ T cells than in CD4+ T cells.

For sequencing of the TCRbeta CDR3 region, genomic DNA was extracted from the sorted cells. The immunoSEQ Assay was used to sequence the TCRbeta CDR3 regions. TCRdb re-hosts the immuneACCESS table, in-frame sequences only. Its copies lack some clones; in the studies checked, an unresolved V gene accounts for under half of them, and the cause for the rest is not known. The sample profile shows roughly 13,000 clones; about three quarters of them were found once. The top ten hold about 15% of the sample. A remark on this clone: Which antigen it targets is not known. No clone much larger than this one lies a single base away; base qualities are absent.

Trimming accounts for 8 bases at V and 2 bases at J, while the number of junction bases matched to no gene is 7. Taken from cysteine to phenylalanine, the CDR3 has 15 residues. Solely the CDR3 DNA is kept, with 45 bases framed from the first base. The germline V gene encodes CDR1 SEHNR and CDR2 FQNEAQ (reference sequence). The trial excluded patients who had a history of autoimmune disease or were on systemic immunosuppression. Peripheral blood for TCR sequencing was drawn from every dose cohort at baseline, at cycle 4 day 1 and at cycle 7 day 1. Samples came from an open-label, multicenter, first-in-human phase I dose-escalation trial of ivuxolimab. Adults with locally advanced or metastatic melanoma, renal cell, hepatocellular, or head and neck squamous cell carcinoma were enrolled in the trial. Before TCR sequencing, CD4+ and CD8+ T cells were separately sorted from peripheral blood.

The sequencing used CD4+ or CD8+ T cells sorted from blood, collected in a trial of the OX40 agonist ivuxolimab. The sequence was collected from an adult with an advanced solid tumor such as melanoma, head and neck, liver or kidney cancer. In this chain, TRBV7-9 is recombined with TRBJ2-5, with 11 junctional bases fitting TRBD1. The sequenced DNA is TGTGCCAGCGGCCGGACAGGGGGCCCTCAAGAGACCCAGTACTTC. The encoded protein is CASGRTGGPQETQYF.